This record covers a single T cell receptor beta chain. CDR1 is MNHEY and CDR2 is SVGAGI in the germline V gene. The CDR3 is 14 amino acids. V was pared by 2 bases and J by 0 bases, with 7 bases between. TCRdb ran MiXCR on the RT-PCR reads and lists one entry per CDR3 protein. This sample yields roughly 880,000 distinct CDR3 sequences, of which under 20% are seen a single time; roughly 6% belongs to the top ten. The data were taken from a study of patients and donors after allogeneic stem cell transplantation. The chain uses TRBV6-5 and TRBJ1-2; unclear D gene. Specimen: blood, either unsorted or a sorted T cell fraction (not recorded which). The origin of this receptor is a human donor who was either an allogeneic HSCT recipient or a stem cell or donor lymphocyte infusion donor (not recorded which). It is not recorded whose cells these are; they may come from a transplant donor. CDR3 sequence: CASSYAAANYGYTF. CDR3 DNA: TGTGCCAGCAGTTACGCAGCCGCTAACTATGGCTACACCTTC.